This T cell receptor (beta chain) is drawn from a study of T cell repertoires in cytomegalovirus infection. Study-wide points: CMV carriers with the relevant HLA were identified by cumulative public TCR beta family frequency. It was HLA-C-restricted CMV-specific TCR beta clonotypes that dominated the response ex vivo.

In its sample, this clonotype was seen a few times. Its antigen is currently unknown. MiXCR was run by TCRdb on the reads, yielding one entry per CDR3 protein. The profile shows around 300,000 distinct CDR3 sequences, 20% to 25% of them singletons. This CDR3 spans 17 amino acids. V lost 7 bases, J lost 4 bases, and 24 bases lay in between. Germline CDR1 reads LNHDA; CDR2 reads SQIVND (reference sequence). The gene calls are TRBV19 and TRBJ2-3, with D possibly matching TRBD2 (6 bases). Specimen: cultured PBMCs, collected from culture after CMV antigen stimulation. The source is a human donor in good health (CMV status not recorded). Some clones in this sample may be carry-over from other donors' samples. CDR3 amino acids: CASKPSRPGGPSDTQYF. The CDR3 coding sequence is TGTGCCAGTAAACCCTCCCGGCCAGGAGGGCCATCAGATACGCAGTATTTT.